This T cell receptor (beta chain) comes out of a study of vaccination and CD4 T cells after COVID-19. Study details: Participants were administered two doses of either the BNT162b2 or the mRNA-1273 vaccine. Overlapping spike peptides of SARS-CoV-2, HCoV-NL63, HCoV-OC43 and HCoV-229E stimulated the cells.

Germline V CDR1 and CDR2: WNHNN, SYGVQD (reference sequence). This CDR3 has 17 residues. V was clipped by 0 bases and J by 5 bases, with 17 bases between them. This clonotype was detected a few times. Its cognate antigen is unknown. Sequencing of DNA taken from cultured CD4+ T cells relied on the Oncomine TCR Beta short-read assay. TCRdb passed the PCR reads through MiXCR, listing each CDR3 protein once. The table includes 20,000 to 25,000 distinct CDR3 sequences, around 45% detected once. Regarding treatment: roughly 10-day PBMC culture with coronavirus spike peptide pools or control peptides (ViraFEST assay). The PCR-positive dates, March through December 2020, came before the US Alpha, Beta and Delta variants.

The TCR originated in a human donor who had recovered from COVID-19. Sequencing was performed on CD4+ T cells from blood, cultured in vitro. V usage is TRBV10-1 and J usage is TRBJ2-1, with D perhaps assigned TRBD1 or TRBD2 (5 bases each). The CDR3 reads CASSESGVGAADNEQFF. The CDR3 bases are TGCGCCAGCAGTGAGTCGGGGGTTGGAGCGGCCGACAATGAGCAGTTCTTC.